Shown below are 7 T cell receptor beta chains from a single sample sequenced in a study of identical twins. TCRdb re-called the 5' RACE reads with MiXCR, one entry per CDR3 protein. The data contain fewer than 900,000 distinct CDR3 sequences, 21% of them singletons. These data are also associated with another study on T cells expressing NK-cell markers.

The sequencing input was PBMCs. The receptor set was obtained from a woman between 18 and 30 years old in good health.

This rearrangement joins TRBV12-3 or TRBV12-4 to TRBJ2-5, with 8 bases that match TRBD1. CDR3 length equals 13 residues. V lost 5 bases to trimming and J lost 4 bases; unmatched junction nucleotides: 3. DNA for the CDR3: TGTGCCAGCAGTCCAGGGGGCGTAGAGACCCAGTACTTC. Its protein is CASSPGGVETQYF.

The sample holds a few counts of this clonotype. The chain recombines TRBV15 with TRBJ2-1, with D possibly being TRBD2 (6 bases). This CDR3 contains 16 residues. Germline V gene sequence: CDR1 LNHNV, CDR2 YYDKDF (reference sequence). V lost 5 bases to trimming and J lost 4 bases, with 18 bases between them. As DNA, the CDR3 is TGTGCCACCAGCTCCCGGCTTGATAGCGGATACAATGAGCAGTTCTTC. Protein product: CATSSRLDSGYNEQFF. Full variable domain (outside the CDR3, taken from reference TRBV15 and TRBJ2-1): DAMVIQNPRYQVTQFGKPVTLSCSQTLNHNVMYWYQQKSSQAPKLLFHYYDKDFNNEADTPDNFQSRRPNTSFCFLDIRSPGLGDTAMYLCATSSRLDSGYNEQFFGPGTRLTVL.

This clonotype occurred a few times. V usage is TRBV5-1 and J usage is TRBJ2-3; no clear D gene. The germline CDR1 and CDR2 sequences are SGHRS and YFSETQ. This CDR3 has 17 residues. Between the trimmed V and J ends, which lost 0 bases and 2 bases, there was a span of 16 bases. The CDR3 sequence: CASSLVGRTINTDTQYF. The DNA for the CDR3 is TGCGCCAGCAGCTTGGTAGGCAGGACGATTAACACAGATACGCAGTATTTT. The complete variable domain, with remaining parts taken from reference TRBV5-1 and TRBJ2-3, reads KAGVTQTPRYLIKTRGQQVTLSCSPISGHRSVSWYQQTPGQGLQFLFEYFSETQRNKGNFPGRFSGRQFSNSRSEMNVSTLELGDSALYLCASSLVGRTINTDTQYFGPGTRLTVL.

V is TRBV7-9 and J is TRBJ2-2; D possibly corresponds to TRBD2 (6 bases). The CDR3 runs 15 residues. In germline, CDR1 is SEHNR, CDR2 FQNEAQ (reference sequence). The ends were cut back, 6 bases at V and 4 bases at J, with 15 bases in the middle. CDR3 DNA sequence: TGTGCCAGCAGTGCGGGACTTCAATCCACCGGGGAGCTGTTTTTT. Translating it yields CASSAGLQSTGELFF.

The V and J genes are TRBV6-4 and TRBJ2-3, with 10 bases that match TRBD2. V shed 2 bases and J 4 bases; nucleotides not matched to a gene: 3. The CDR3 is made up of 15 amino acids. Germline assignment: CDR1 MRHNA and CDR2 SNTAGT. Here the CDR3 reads CASSDASGGSDTQYF. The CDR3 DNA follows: TGTGCCAGCAGTGACGCTAGCGGGGGATCAGATACGCAGTATTTT.

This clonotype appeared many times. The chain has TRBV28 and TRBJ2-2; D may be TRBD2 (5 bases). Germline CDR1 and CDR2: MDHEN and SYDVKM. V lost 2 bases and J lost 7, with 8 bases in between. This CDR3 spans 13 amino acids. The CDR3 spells CASSLIGSGELFF. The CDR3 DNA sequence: TGTGCCAGCAGTTTAATAGGGAGCGGGGAGCTGTTTTTT.

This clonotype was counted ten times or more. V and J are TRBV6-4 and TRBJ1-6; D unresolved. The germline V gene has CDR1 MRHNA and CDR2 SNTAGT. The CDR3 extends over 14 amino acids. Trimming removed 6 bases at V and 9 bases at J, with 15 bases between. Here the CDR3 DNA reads TGTGCCAGCAGAGAAACCATAAGAGGTTCACCCCTCCACTTT. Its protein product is CASRETIRGSPLHF.